The 18 T cell receptor beta chains presented below share a single source sample, sequenced in a study of human T cells and chemical hapten exposure. TCRdb independently ran MiXCR on the RACE reads; one entry per CDR3 protein. This sample yields under 75,000 distinct CDR3 sequences, of which 8.5% are seen a single time; roughly 3% belongs to the top ten. Time point described: patch test 2, 6 weeks after DPC sensitization. The treatment denotes: therapeutic diphenylcyclopropenone sensitization with weekly scalp DPC. Sequenced material: whole blood, taken in connection with sensitization to the hapten diphenylcyclopropenone (DPC). The source of these receptors is a woman in her forties or fifties with alopecia areata. Some clones in this sample may be carry-over from other donors' samples.

Comment on this clonotype: Because the CDR3 is missing its conserved closing phenylalanine or tryptophan, this is likely a read error. The rearrangement joins TRBV6-2 or TRBV6-3 to TRBJ2-1; D is unclear. Germline CDR1 is MNHEY and CDR2 is SVGEGT. V lost 0 bases, J lost 0 bases, and 9 bases lay in between. CDR3 length equals 16 residues. The CDR3 DNA sequence: TGTGCCAGCAGTTACTCGCCGAGGAGCTCCTACAATGAGCAGTTCTCC. This codes for CASSYSPRSSYNEQFS.

This clonotype has more than one count but fewer than ten. The CDR3 DNA reads as TGTGCCAGCAGCTTAGATAGGGGAGTCACCGGGGAGCTGTTTTTT. Protein product: CASSLDRGVTGELFF. The rearrangement links TRBV11-3 to TRBJ2-2; D possibly matches TRBD1 or TRBD2 (5 bases each). This CDR3 is built from 15 residues. V was clipped by 0 bases and J by 4 bases, with 9 bases between them. Germline CDR1 and CDR2: SGHNT and YENEEA.

This clonotype was found a few times. The rearrangement links TRBV12-5 to TRBJ1-1; no definite D call. Germline values: CDR1 LGHNT, CDR2 FRNRAP. CDR3 size: 12 residues. V lost 2 bases and J lost 3, with 4 bases in between. CDR3 nucleotides: TGTGCTAGTGGTTTGTCCCACACTGAAGCTTTCTTT. This sequence encodes CASGLSHTEAFF.

This clonotype was seen a handful of times. The chain couples TRBV27 to TRBJ1-5; a possible D gene is TRBD1 (6 bases). Germline CDR1 MNHEY, CDR2 SMNVEV (reference sequence). CDR3 length: 15 amino acids. V dropped 6 bases and J dropped 7 bases, with 19 bases sitting between them. The CDR3 region is CASSSQRTTGQPQHF. The CDR3 nucleotides read TGTGCCAGCAGCTCTCAGCGAACAACAGGGCAGCCCCAGCATTTT.

This clonotype occurred many times. This chain connects TRBV13 to TRBJ1-1, with D unclear. Germline-derived CDR1 and CDR2 are PRHDT and FYEKMQ (reference sequence). Trimming removed 0 bases at V and 3 bases at J, with 11 bases between. The CDR3 is 15 amino acids. The CDR3 reads CASSLGLAKYTEAFF. Written as DNA, the CDR3 is TGTGCCAGCAGCTTAGGTCTAGCAAAGTACACTGAAGCTTTCTTT. The full variable domain, with the rest looked up from reference TRBV13 and TRBJ1-1, is AAGVIQSPRHLIKEKRETATLKCYPIPRHDTVYWYQQGPGQDPQFLISFYEKMQSDKGSIPDRFSAQQFSDYHSELNMSSLELGDSALYFCASSLGLAKYTEAFFGQGTRLTVV.

The chain carries TRBV11-2 and TRBJ1-1; D remains unclear. This CDR3 contains 16 residues. Germline V gives CDR1 SGHAT, CDR2 FQNNGV. V gave up 4 bases and J gave up 10 bases, with 25 bases separating them. CDR3 sequence (DNA): TGTGCCAGCAGCTCGTTCGCCCGGGCCTTACTGGAGGGAGCTTTCTTT. Translated, it gives CASSSFARALLEGAFF.

The J gene is TRBJ2-3, the V gene TRBV9; 8 nucleotides match TRBD2. This CDR3 comprises 15 residues. Germline loops: CDR1 SGDLS, CDR2 YYNGEE. V was clipped by 0 bases and J by 6 bases; unmatched bases: 6. CDR3 DNA: TGTGCCAGCAGCGTAGGAGCGGGGGAGGGGGATACGCAGTATTTT. It yields the protein CASSVGAGEGDTQYF.

The chain joins TRBV19 to TRBJ2-1; 7 nucleotides align to TRBD2. Unmatched junction bases numbered 4, after V lost 1 base and J lost 4 bases. The CDR3 is 15 residues long. The germline V gene has CDR1 LNHDA and CDR2 SQIVND (reference sequence). The CDR3 loop is CASSIVGGDYNEQFF. In nucleotides, the CDR3 is TGTGCCAGTAGTATAGTGGGGGGGGATTACAATGAGCAGTTCTTC.

The genes are TRBV5-1 and TRBJ2-7; 8 nucleotides line up with TRBD2. V trimming: 0 bases; J trimming: 5 bases; junction bases outside the gene matches: 4. The CDR3 has 14 residues. Per germline, CDR1 SGHRS and CDR2 YFSETQ. The CDR3 coding sequence is TGCGCCAGCAGCTTGGCCGGGACTAGGAACGAGCAGTACTTC. Protein sequence: CASSLAGTRNEQYF.

In DNA, the CDR3 is TGCAGTTTAGGGGAAAGGGTAAGGGGATACGAGCAGTACTTC. Translating it yields CSLGERVRGYEQYF. The chain employs TRBV20-1 and TRBJ2-7, with a weak D call TRBD1 (5 bases). V lost 8 bases to trimming and J lost 4 bases, with 21 bases between them. This CDR3 comprises 14 residues. In germline, CDR1 is DFQATT, CDR2 SNEGSKA (reference sequence).

This clonotype was counted between two and nine times. The V and J genes are TRBV2 and TRBJ2-2; TRBD1 matches 8 bases. The V gene's germline CDR1 is SNHLY and CDR2 FYNNEI. The CDR3 length is 14 residues. The V and J ends lost 5 bases and 6 bases, in that order; junction bases with no gene match: 5. In nucleotides, the CDR3 is TGTGCCAGCAGTCGGGACAGGTCAGCCGGGGAGCTGTTTTTT. This sequence encodes CASSRDRSAGELFF.

This clonotype was detected only a few times. The chain combines TRBV18 with TRBJ1-4; maybe TRBD1 (6 bases). V lost 1 base and J lost 7, with 13 bases in between. CDR1 KGHSH and CDR2 LQKENI come from the germline V gene. This CDR3 has 15 residues. The DNA of the CDR3 is TGTGCCAGCTCACCACAGGGTTTGGGGGCTGAAAAACTGTTTTTT. Protein sequence: CASSPQGLGAEKLFF.

This clonotype was seen a few times. The rearrangement links TRBV6-1 to TRBJ1-1, with 9 positions matching TRBD1. This CDR3 region has 13 residues. The germline V gene has CDR1 MNHNS and CDR2 SASEGT. The V segment lost 4 bases and the J segment 7 bases; nucleotides outside the gene matches: 4. The CDR3 loop reads CASSGDREVEAFF. The CDR3 nucleotides are TGTGCCAGCAGTGGGGACAGGGAAGTTGAAGCTTTCTTT.

The chain combines TRBV27 with TRBJ1-1, with D maybe TRBD1 (5 bases). The CDR3 has 15 residues. Looked up from germline, CDR1 is MNHEY and CDR2 is SMNVEV (reference sequence). The germline V and J ends were trimmed by 0 bases and 4 bases, with 12 bases remaining between them. CDR3 coding DNA: TGTGCCAGCAGTTTATCCCTATGGGGCGGCACTGAAGCTTTCTTT. Translation gives CASSLSLWGGTEAFF.

This clonotype was observed many times. The genes are TRBV5-1 and TRBJ1-1; unclear D gene. The CDR3 has 14 residues. Trimming took 1 base from V and 1 from J, leaving 8 bases between them. Germline V lookup: CDR1 SGHRS, CDR2 YFSETQ. This CDR3 reads CASSLSPENTEAFF. CDR3 DNA sequence: TGCGCCAGCAGCTTGTCCCCCGAGAACACTGAAGCTTTCTTT.

This clonotype was detected ten times or more. V gene TRBV6-6 combines with J gene TRBJ2-6, with D perhaps TRBD1 (5 bases). The ends were cut back, 4 bases at V and 4 bases at J, with 20 bases in the middle. This CDR3 contains 18 residues. Germline assignment: CDR1 MNHNY and CDR2 SVGAGI (reference sequence). The CDR3 protein is CASSSARQGVYGANVLTF. The CDR3 nucleotides are TGTGCCAGCAGTTCCGCCCGCCAGGGCGTCTACGGGGCCAACGTCCTGACTTTC.

This clonotype was detected a few times. V gene TRBV7-8 combines with J gene TRBJ2-3, with D possibly being TRBD2 (5 bases). V was shortened by 5 bases and J by 14 bases, with 17 bases between the two germline ends. Germline V lookup: CDR1 SGHVS, CDR2 FQNEAQ. CDR3 size: 12 residues. CDR3 bases: TGTGCCAGCAGCAACCGGGGTACAATCATGTATTTT. This gives the protein CASSNRGTIMYF. Complete variable domain (other parts from reference TRBV7-8 and TRBJ2-3): GAGVSQSPRYKVAKRGQDVALRCDPISGHVSLFWYQQALGQGPEFLTYFQNEAQLDKSGLPSDRFFAERPEGSVSTLKIQRTQQEDSAVYLCASSNRGTIMYFGPGTRLTVL.

This clonotype turned up a few times. The chain combines TRBV24-1 with TRBJ2-3; TRBD1 is a possible D gene (6 bases). Germline assignment: CDR1 KGHDR and CDR2 SFDVKD. This CDR3 comprises 16 residues. Trimming took off 2 bases at V and 2 bases at J, with 13 bases between the two ends. CDR3: CATSDYNREFTDTQYF. The CDR3 DNA is TGTGCCACCAGTGATTACAACAGGGAATTCACAGATACGCAGTATTTT.